This T cell receptor beta chain was captured by sequencing in a study of T cells after yellow fever vaccination. There are a few counts of this clonotype. Each CDR3 protein gets one entry after TCRdb re-called the 5' RACE reads with MiXCR. The sample has roughly 500,000 distinct CDR3 sequences, roughly a fifth seen once. The TCR comes from a young man who received the YFV17D yellow fever vaccine. Sequences were derived from PBMCs, sampled 15 days after the yellow fever booster vaccination.

CDR3 DNA: TGTGCCAGCAGTTTTATTTTGGAGGGCGCGAACACCGGGGAGCTGTTTTTT. Its protein product is CASSFILEGANTGELFF. The genes are TRBV12-3 or TRBV12-4 and TRBJ2-2; weak D call: TRBD2 (6 bases). Between the trimmed V and J ends, which lost 3 bases and 0 bases, there was a span of 14 bases. The CDR3 spans 17 residues.